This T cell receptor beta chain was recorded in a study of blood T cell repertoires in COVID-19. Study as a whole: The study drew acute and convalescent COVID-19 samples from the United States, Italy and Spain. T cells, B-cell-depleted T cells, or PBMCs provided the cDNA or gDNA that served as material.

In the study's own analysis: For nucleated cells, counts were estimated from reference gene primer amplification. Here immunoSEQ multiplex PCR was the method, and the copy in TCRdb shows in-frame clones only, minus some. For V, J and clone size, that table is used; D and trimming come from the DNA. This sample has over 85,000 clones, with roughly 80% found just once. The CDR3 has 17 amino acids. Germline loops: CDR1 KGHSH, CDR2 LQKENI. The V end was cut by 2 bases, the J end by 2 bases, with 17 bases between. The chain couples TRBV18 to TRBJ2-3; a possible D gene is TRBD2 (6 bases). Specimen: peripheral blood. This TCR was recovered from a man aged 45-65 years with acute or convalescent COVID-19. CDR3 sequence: CASSPFTGATNTDTQYF. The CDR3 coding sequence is TGTGCCAGCTCACCATTTACGGGAGCTACAAACACAGATACGCAGTATTTT.